A single sample is the source of the 18 T cell receptor beta chains below, sequenced in a study of control samples from healthy donors and cancer patients. Profiled with immunoSEQ multiplex PCR; TCRdb holds only in-frame clones, not every one. Of 70,000 to 75,000 clones detected, 85% to 95% appear once; the ten largest clones hold approximately 2.8%. The specimen sequenced was blood. The receptors shown here come from a woman under 40 in good health.

This clone is a singleton in its sample. This rearrangement joins TRBV30 to TRBJ1-5, with D tentatively TRBD1 (5 bases). The CDR3 has 15 amino acids. Trimming removed 2 bases from V and 4 bases from J, with 15 bases in between. Germline loops: CDR1 GTSNPN, CDR2 SVGIG (reference sequence). The chain's CDR3 is CAWSNKRGPNQPQHF. DNA of the CDR3: TGTGCCTGGAGTAACAAGAGGGGACCGAATCAGCCCCAGCATTTT. Full variable domain (remainder filled in from reference TRBV30 and TRBJ1-5): SQTIHQWPATLVQPVGSPLSLECTVEGTSNPNLYWYRQAAGRGLQLLFYSVGIGQISSEVPQNLSASRPQDRQFILSSKKLLLSDSGFYLCAWSNKRGPNQPQHFGDGTRLSIL.

V usage is TRBV10-3 and J usage is TRBJ1-5; the D gene is possibly TRBD1 (6 bases). Per germline, CDR1 ENHRY and CDR2 SYGVKD. This CDR3 has 15 amino acids. The V end lost 3 bases, the J end lost 6 bases, and 15 bases lay between the germline ends. The CDR3 coding sequence is TGTGCCATCAGTGAATACAGGGATCAGACTCAGCCCCAGCATTTT. It is translated as CAISEYRDQTQPQHF.

This chain joins TRBV9 and TRBJ2-2; D ambiguous. The V end lost 0 bases, the J end lost 0 bases, and 3 bases lay between the germline ends. This CDR3 region has 14 residues. Per the germline V gene, CDR1 is SGDLS and CDR2 is YYNGEE. CDR3 sequence (DNA): TGTGCCAGCAGCGTAGAACCGAACACCGGGGAGCTGTTTTTT. As protein: CASSVEPNTGELFF.

This chain joins TRBV28 and TRBJ1-1; a weak D match, TRBD1 (5 bases). Trimming shortened V by 4 bases and J by 2 bases, and 11 bases separated the two germline ends. The V gene's germline CDR1 is MDHEN and CDR2 SYDVKM. The CDR3 covers 14 residues. This chain's CDR3 is CASSSRTLNTEAFF. For the CDR3, the DNA is TGTGCCAGCAGTTCCAGGACACTTAACACTGAAGCTTTCTTT.

V is TRBV5-1 and J is TRBJ1-6; D gene unclear. Deletions cut 4 bases from V and 3 bases from J, with 11 bases between. This CDR3 contains 15 residues. Germline lookup yields CDR1 SGHRS and CDR2 YFSETQ. As DNA, the CDR3 is TGCGCCAGCAGCCCATCCATGAACTATAATTCACCCCTCCACTTT. Its translation: CASSPSMNYNSPLHF.

The gene calls are TRBV6-1 and TRBJ1-6; unclear D gene. Trimming pared 4 bases from V and 0 bases from J, leaving 10 bases between. CDR1 and CDR2 (germline): MNHNS, SASEGT. CDR3 length: 16 residues. As DNA, the CDR3 is TGTGCCAGCAGTGGTCAACTAATCTCCTATAATTCACCCCTCCACTTT. It is translated as CASSGQLISYNSPLHF.

This clone was observed a few times. V is TRBV5-1 and J is TRBJ1-2, with TRBD1 matching 8 bases. CDR3 length equals 14 residues. With 0 bases clipped from V and 5 bases from J, the junction kept 3 bases outside the gene matches. In germline, CDR1 is SGHRS, CDR2 YFSETQ. The CDR3 reads CASSLGTGPYGYTF. CDR3 in DNA: TGCGCCAGCAGCTTGGGGACAGGGCCTTATGGCTACACCTTC.

The CDR3 sequence is CASSYMTDSGNTIYF. The CDR3 nucleotides are TGCGCCAGCAGCTACATGACAGACTCTGGAAACACCATATATTTT. The V call is TRBV5-1, the J call TRBJ1-3; D perhaps matches TRBD1 (5 bases). The germline V gene encodes CDR1 SGHRS and CDR2 YFSETQ. V lost 3 bases and J lost 0, with 10 bases in between. CDR3 length: 15 amino acids.

The chain has TRBV29-1 and TRBJ1-6; 9 positions agree with TRBD1. The CDR3 loop spans 13 amino acids. Germline assignment: CDR1 SQVTM and CDR2 ANQGSEA. Unmatched junction bases numbered 5, after V lost 7 bases and J lost 7 bases. The CDR3 protein is CSAGDRANSPLHF. For the CDR3, the DNA is TGCAGCGCGGGGGACAGGGCAAATTCACCCCTCCACTTT.

The chain combines TRBV11-2 with TRBJ1-1; D is uncertain. This CDR3 is built from 14 residues. V was cut by 2 bases and J by 1 base, with 8 bases left in between. Germline V gives CDR1 SGHAT, CDR2 FQNNGV. The CDR3 DNA follows: TGTGCCAGCAGCTTAAAGGGTCAGAACACTGAAGCTTTCTTT. Protein: CASSLKGQNTEAFF.

This chain uses TRBV30 with TRBJ2-7; D unresolved. V was clipped by 0 bases and J by 0 bases, with 12 bases between them. Germline CDR1 reads GTSNPN; CDR2 reads SVGIG (reference sequence). CDR3 size: 15 residues. CDR3 sequence (DNA): TGTGCCTGGAGTGTATGGTCAGGTAGCTCCTACGAGCAGTACTTC. Translated, it gives CAWSVWSGSSYEQYF.

A single count supports this clone. The chain recombines TRBV6-5 with TRBJ1-4; TRBD1 matches 7 bases. V lost 8 bases, J lost 5 bases, and 8 bases stayed unmatched. Germline V gene lookup returns CDR1 MNHEY and CDR2 SVGAGI. CDR3 size: 14 residues. The DNA of the CDR3 is TGTGCCAGCCGACCGGGACAGACGAATGAAAAACTGTTTTTT. It encodes CASRPGQTNEKLFF.

As DNA, the CDR3 is TGTGCCAGCAGCGAAAGGAATCACAGGGGATCTGAAGCTTTCTTT. Protein product: CASSERNHRGSEAFF. The rearrangement joins TRBV3-1 (or the pseudogene TRBV3-2) to TRBJ1-1, with 7 bases identical to TRBD1. The CDR3 is made up of 15 amino acids. The V gene's germline CDR1 is LGHDT and CDR2 YNNKEL (reference sequence). V dropped 5 bases and J dropped 6; count of bases not matched to a gene: 12.

V is TRBV19 and J is TRBJ2-5; 9 nucleotides match TRBD2. The V segment lost 5 bases and the J segment 4 bases; nucleotides outside the gene matches: 5. This CDR3 region has 14 residues. CDR1 LNHDA and CDR2 SQIVND come from the germline V gene (reference sequence). The DNA of the CDR3 is TGTGCCAGTAGTTGGACTAGCGCGGGAGAGACCCAGTACTTC. The encoded protein is CASSWTSAGETQYF.

Regarding this clone: The sample holds other DNA sequences that translate to the same CDR3. The V gene is TRBV3-1 (or the pseudogene TRBV3-2), the J gene TRBJ2-5; D unresolved. Germline lookup yields CDR1 LGHDT and CDR2 YNNKEL (reference sequence). Trimming removed 1 base at V and 4 bases at J, with 1 base between. This CDR3 comprises 11 residues. The CDR3 DNA reads as TGTGCCAGCAGCCAAGCAGAGACCCAGTACTTC. Residues: CASSQAETQYF.

V is TRBV7-8 and J is TRBJ2-4; D is perhaps TRBD1 (6 bases). The V gene's germline CDR1 is SGHVS and CDR2 FQNEAQ. The germline V and J ends were trimmed by 5 bases and 12 bases, with 23 bases remaining between them. The CDR3 has 15 amino acids. Here the CDR3 DNA reads TGTGCCAGCAGCCCTTACCGGGACACGAAGTCTCCTCAGTACTTC. It codes for CASSPYRDTKSPQYF.

V gene TRBV19 combines with J gene TRBJ2-1; D possibly uses TRBD1 or TRBD2 (6 bases each). The CDR3 has 15 residues. CDR1 is LNHDA and CDR2 is SQIVND in the germline V gene (reference sequence). Trimming shortened V by 7 bases and J by 7 bases, and 20 bases separated the two germline ends. CDR3 loop: CASKGGRIGWNEQFF. The DNA of the CDR3 is TGTGCCAGTAAGGGGGGTAGAATCGGTTGGAATGAGCAGTTCTTC. Full variable domain (missing parts from reference TRBV19 and TRBJ2-1): DGGITQSPKYLFRKEGQNVTLSCEQNLNHDAMYWYRQDPGQGLRLIYYSQIVNDFQKGDIAEGYSVSREKKESFPLTVTSAQKNPTAFYLCASKGGRIGWNEQFFGPGTRLTVL.

A note on this clone: This CDR3 is also generated by other DNA sequences in the sample. CDR3 in DNA: TGTGCCAGTAGTATTCAAGCGGGGGGGCGTTACGAGCAGTACTTC. Encoded protein: CASSIQAGGRYEQYF. The V and J genes are TRBV19 and TRBJ2-7; 10 nucleotides line up with TRBD2. CDR1 is LNHDA and CDR2 is SQIVND in the germline V gene (reference sequence). V trimming: 3 bases; J trimming: 4 bases; junction bases outside the gene matches: 6. CDR3 size: 15 residues.